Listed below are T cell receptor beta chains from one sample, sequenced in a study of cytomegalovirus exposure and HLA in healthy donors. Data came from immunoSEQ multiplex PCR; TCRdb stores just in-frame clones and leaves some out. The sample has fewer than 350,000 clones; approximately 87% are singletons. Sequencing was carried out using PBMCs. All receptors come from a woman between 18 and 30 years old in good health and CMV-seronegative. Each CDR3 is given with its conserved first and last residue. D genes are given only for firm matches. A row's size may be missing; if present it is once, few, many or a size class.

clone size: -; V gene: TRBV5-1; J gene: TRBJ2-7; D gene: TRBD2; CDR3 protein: CASSLWTGGVIYEQYF; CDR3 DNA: TGCGCCAGCAGCTTGTGGACGGGAGGGGTAATTTACGAGCAGTACTTC
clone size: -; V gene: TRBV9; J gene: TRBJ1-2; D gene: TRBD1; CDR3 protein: CASSDLVSGTGRKGYTF; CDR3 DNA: TGTGCCAGCAGTGACCTAGTATCCGGGACAGGGAGAAAGGGTTACACCTTC
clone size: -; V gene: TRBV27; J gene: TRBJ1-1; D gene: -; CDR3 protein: CASSLSPNHNTEAFF; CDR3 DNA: TGTGCCAGCAGTTTGAGCCCGAACCACAACACTGAAGCTTTCTTT
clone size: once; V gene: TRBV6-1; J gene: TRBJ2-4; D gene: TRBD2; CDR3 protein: CASSEGAGSGIQYF; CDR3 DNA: TGTGCCAGCAGTGAAGGAGCGGGATCGGGCATTCAGTACTTC
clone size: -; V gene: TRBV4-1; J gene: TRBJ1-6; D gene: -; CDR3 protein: CASSQDPGGAANSPLHF; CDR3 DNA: TGCGCCAGCAGCCAAGATCCCGGGGGGGCAGCGAATTCACCCCTCCACTTT
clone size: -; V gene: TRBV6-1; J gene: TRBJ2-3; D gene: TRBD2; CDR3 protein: CASSERPLAGVGSTDTQYF; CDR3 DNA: TGTGCCAGCAGTGAAAGACCACTAGCGGGAGTTGGGAGCACAGATACGCAGTATTTT
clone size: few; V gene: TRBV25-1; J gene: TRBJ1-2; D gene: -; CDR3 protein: CASKKGENYGYTF; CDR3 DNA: TGTGCCAGCAAAAAGGGGGAGAACTATGGCTACACCTTC
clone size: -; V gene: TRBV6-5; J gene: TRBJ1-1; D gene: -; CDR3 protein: CASRMGGATEAFF; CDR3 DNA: TGTGCCAGCAGAATGGGAGGGGCTACTGAAGCTTTCTTT
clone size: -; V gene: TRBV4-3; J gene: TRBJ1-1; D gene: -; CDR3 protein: CASSQDRQGPTEAFF; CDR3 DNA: TGCGCCAGCAGCCAAGATCGCCAGGGGCCAACTGAAGCTTTCTTT
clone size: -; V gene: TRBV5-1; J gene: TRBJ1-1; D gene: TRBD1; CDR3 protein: CASSRTGQEAFF; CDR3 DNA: TGCGCCAGCAGCAGGACAGGCCAAGAAGCTTTCTTT
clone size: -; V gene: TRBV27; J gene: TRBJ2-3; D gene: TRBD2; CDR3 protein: CASSLITPAGVGGTQYF; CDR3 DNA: TGTGCCAGCAGCCTTATTACCCCAGCGGGAGTGGGGGGTACGCAGTATTTT
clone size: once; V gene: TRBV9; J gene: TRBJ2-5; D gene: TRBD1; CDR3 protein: CASSVAPGQQETQYF; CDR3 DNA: TGTGCCAGCAGCGTAGCGCCGGGACAGCAAGAGACCCAGTACTTC
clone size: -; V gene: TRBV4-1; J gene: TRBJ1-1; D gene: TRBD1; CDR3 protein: CASSQEDRTNTEAFF; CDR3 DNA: TGCGCCAGCAGCCAAGAGGACAGGACGAACACTGAAGCTTTCTTT
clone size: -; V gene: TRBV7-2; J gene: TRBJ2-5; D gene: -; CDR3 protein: CASSFVSGETQYF; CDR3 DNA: TGTGCCAGCAGCTTCGTCTCCGGAGAGACCCAGTACTTC
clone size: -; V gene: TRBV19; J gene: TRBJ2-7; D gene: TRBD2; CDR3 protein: CASSSLAGAYEQYF; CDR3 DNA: TGTGCCAGTAGTTCGCTAGCGGGAGCCTACGAGCAGTACTTC
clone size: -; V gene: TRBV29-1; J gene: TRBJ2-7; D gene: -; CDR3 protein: CSVLTSYEQYF; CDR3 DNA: TGCAGCGTGCTGACTAGCTACGAGCAGTACTTC
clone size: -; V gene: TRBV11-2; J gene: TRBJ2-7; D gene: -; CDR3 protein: CASSLEGAVWAYEQYF; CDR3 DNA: TGTGCCAGCAGCTTAGAGGGGGCCGTCTGGGCCTACGAGCAGTACTTC
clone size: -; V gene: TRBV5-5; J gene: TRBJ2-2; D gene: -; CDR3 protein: CASSQGTGELFF; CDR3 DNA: TGTGCCAGCAGCCAGGGGACCGGGGAGCTGTTTTTT
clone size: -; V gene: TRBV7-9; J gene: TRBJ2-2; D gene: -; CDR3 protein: CASSLGRSTGELFF; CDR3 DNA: TGTGCCAGCAGCTTGGGGAGGAGCACCGGGGAGCTGTTTTTT
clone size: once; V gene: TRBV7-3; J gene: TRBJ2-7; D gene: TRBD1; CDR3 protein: CASSRDRASEQYF; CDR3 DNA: TGTGCCAGCAGTCGAGACAGGGCATCGGAGCAGTACTTC
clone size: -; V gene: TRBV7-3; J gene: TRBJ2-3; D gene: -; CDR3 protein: CAHLRSRGPDTQYF; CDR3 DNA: TGTGCCCATTTGCGGTCCCGCGGCCCAGATACGCAGTATTTT
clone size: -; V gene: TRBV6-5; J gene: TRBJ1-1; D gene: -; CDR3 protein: CASSYEEGAGEAFF; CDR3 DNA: TGTGCCAGCAGTTACGAGGAAGGGGCGGGGGAAGCTTTCTTT
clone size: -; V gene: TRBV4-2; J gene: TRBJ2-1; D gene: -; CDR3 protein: CASSQGPRSDEQFF; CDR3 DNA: TGTGCCAGCAGCCAAGGGCCCAGGTCGGATGAGCAGTTCTTC
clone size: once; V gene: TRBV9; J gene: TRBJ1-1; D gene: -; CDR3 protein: CASTGDLTEAFF; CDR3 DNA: TGTGCCAGCACGGGGGATTTAACTGAAGCTTTCTTT
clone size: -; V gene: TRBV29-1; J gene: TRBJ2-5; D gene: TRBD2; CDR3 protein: CSVVGRRGRETQYF; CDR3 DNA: TGCAGCGTTGTTGGTCGCCGCGGGAGGGAGACCCAGTACTTC
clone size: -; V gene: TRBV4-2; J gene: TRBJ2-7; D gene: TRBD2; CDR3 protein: CASSPKPAGGPHEQYF; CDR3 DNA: TGTGCCAGCAGCCCAAAGCCCGCGGGAGGGCCCCACGAGCAGTACTTC
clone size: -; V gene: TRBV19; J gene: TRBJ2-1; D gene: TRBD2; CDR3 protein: CASSIGTSSPNEQFF; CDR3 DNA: TGTGCCAGTAGTATTGGGACTAGCTCCCCCAATGAGCAGTTCTTC
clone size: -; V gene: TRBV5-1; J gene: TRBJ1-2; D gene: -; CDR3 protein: CASSPPDPGGYTF; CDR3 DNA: TGCGCCAGCAGCCCTCCTGATCCAGGAGGCTACACCTTC
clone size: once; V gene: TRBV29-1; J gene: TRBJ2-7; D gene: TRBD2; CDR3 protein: CSVLRDYEYEQYF; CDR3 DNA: TGCAGCGTCCTCCGGGACTACGAATACGAGCAGTACTTC
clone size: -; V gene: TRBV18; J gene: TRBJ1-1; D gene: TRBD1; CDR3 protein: CASSGTGVYTEAFF; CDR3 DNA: TGTGCCAGCTCAGGGACAGGGGTATACACTGAAGCTTTCTTT
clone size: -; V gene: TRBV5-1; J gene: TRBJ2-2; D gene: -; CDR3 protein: CASSIGAVRGATGELFF; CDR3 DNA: TGCGCCAGCAGCATCGGTGCCGTTCGGGGGGCAACCGGGGAGCTGTTTTTT
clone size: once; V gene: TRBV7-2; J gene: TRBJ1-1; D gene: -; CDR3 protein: CASSLEARYNTEAFF; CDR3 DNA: TGTGCCAGCAGCTTAGAAGCCCGGTATAACACTGAAGCTTTCTTT
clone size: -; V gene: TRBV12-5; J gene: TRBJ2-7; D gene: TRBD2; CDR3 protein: CASALGAGGPYEQYF; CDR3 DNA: TGTGCTAGTGCCCTCGGGGCGGGAGGGCCCTACGAGCAGTACTTC
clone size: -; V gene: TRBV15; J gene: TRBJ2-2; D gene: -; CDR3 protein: CATSHDRLSTGELFF; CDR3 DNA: TGTGCCACCAGTCACGACAGGTTATCGACCGGGGAGCTGTTTTTT
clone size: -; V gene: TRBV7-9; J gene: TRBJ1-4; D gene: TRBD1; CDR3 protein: CASSLGTGYGEKLFF; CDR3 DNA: TGTGCCAGCAGCTTAGGGACAGGGTATGGTGAAAAACTGTTTTTT
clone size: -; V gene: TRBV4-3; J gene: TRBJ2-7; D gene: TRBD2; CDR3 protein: CASSQGSSGSAYEQYF; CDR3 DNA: TGCGCCAGCAGCCAAGGGTCTAGCGGGAGCGCCTACGAGCAGTACTTC
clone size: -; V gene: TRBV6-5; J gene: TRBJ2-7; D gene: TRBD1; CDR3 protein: CASSYSGTGTHEQYF; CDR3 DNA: TGTGCCAGCAGTTACTCCGGGACAGGGACTCACGAGCAGTACTTC
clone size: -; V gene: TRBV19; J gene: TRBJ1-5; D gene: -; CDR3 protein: CASSIRQGHQPQHF; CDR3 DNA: TGTGCCAGTAGTATTCGCCAGGGCCATCAGCCCCAGCATTTT
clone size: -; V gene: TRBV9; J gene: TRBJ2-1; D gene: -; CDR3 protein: CASSGGQREAGNEQFF; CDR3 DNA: TGTGCCAGCAGCGGGGGACAACGGGAAGCCGGAAATGAGCAGTTCTTC
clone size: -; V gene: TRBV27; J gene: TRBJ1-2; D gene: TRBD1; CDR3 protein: CASSRDRVGGYTF; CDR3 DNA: TGTGCCAGCAGTCGCGACAGGGTCGGAGGCTACACCTTC
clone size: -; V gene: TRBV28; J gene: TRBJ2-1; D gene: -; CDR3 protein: CASHRSWAGLNEQFF; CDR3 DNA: TGTGCCAGCCATCGATCTTGGGCGGGACTTAATGAGCAGTTCTTC
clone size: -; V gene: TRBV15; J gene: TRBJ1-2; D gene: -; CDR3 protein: CATSRRTANYGYTF; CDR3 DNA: TGTGCCACCAGCAGACGGACAGCTAACTATGGCTACACCTTC
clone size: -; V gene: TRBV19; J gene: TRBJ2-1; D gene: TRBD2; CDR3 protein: CASTLEVGGNEQFF; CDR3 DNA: TGTGCCAGTACCTTAGAGGTGGGAGGGAATGAGCAGTTCTTC
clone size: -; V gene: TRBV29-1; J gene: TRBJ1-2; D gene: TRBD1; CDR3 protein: CSAGQTGYGYTF; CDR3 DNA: TGCAGCGCCGGACAGACAGGGTATGGCTACACCTTC